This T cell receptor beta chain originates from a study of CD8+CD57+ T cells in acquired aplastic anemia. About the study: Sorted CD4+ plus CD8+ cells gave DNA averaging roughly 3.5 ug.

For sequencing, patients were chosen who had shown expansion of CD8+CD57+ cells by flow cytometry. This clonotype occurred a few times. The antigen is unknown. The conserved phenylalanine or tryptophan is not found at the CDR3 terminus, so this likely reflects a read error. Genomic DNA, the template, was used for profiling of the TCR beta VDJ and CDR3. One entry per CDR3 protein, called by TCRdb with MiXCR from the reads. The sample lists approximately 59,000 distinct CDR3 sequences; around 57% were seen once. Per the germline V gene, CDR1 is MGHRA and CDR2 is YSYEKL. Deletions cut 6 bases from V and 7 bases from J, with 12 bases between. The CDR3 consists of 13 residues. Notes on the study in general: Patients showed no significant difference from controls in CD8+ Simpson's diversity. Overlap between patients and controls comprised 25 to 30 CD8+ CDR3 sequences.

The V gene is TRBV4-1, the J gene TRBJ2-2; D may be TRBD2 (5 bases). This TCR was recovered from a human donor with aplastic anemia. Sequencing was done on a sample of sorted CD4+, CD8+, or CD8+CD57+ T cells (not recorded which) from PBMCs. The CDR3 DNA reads TGCGCCAGCAGTCGGACTCTTAACGGGGAGCTGTTTTCT. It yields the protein CASSRTLNGELFS.